This record concerns one T cell receptor (beta chain) sequence. What it recognizes is unknown. Germline-derived CDR1 and CDR2 are SGHDT and YYEEEE. CDR3 size: 14 residues. Production of TCR beta cDNA relied on 5'RACE template switching with UMIs. From the 5' RACE reads, TCRdb lists one entry per CDR3 protein and no DNA. The table gives 400,000 or so distinct CDR3 sequences; the top ten clones make up approximately 12% of it. This sample was taken from a study of T cells expressing NK-cell markers. Regarding the study as a whole: Dominance of the CD3+CD56-NKG2C+ fraction by these clonotypes also held in a handful of donors. The share of CD8+ T cells held by dominant NKG2C+ clonotypes was roughly 1.0-8% in about six donors.

The receptor was isolated from a woman between 45 and 65 years old in good health. V usage is TRBV5-6 and J usage is TRBJ1-1. Sequencing was done on a sample of blood T cells: a sorted CD56 or NKG2C T cell subset, CD4+ or CD8+ T cells, or bulk PBMC T cells (not recorded which). Here the CDR3 reads CASSLGRLDTEAFF.